The rows below give T cell receptor beta chains drawn from one sample of a study of blood T cell repertoires in COVID-19. The table came from immunoSEQ multiplex PCR; TCRdb's copy has only in-frame clones and leaves some out. The table shows approximately 260,000 clones, with 88% occurring only once. The source material was PBMCs or T cells enriched from blood (not recorded which). The receptors were sampled from a middle-aged woman with acute COVID-19. Each CDR3 is given with its conserved first and last residue. Fields, in order: J gene, clone size, V gene, CDR3 protein. The size field is filled for only some rows; it gives once, few, many or a size class.

J gene: TRBJ2-5; clone size: .; V gene: TRBV9; CDR3 protein: CASSVTPRGGSSGETQYF
J gene: TRBJ2-5; clone size: .; V gene: TRBV5-1; CDR3 protein: CASSRLAGGGGTQYF
J gene: TRBJ1-2; clone size: .; V gene: TRBV6-5; CDR3 protein: CASSYSRGTGYTF
J gene: TRBJ1-2; clone size: .; V gene: TRBV11-3; CDR3 protein: CASSLLGEVGYTF
J gene: TRBJ1-1; clone size: once; V gene: TRBV4-2; CDR3 protein: CASSQEGTGVSTEAFF
J gene: TRBJ1-2; clone size: .; V gene: TRBV6-2/TRBV6-3; CDR3 protein: CASSQTAMSGYTF
J gene: TRBJ1-2; clone size: .; V gene: TRBV5-4; CDR3 protein: CASSPNVRPFYGYTF
J gene: TRBJ2-1; clone size: .; V gene: TRBV13; CDR3 protein: CASTVAGINEQFF
J gene: TRBJ2-2; clone size: once; V gene: TRBV2; CDR3 protein: CASRTGEGTGELFF
J gene: TRBJ1-2; clone size: .; V gene: TRBV7-9; CDR3 protein: CASSPWQATLGYTF
J gene: TRBJ1-2; clone size: once; V gene: TRBV11-2; CDR3 protein: CASRKGGTEEWRRGYTF
J gene: TRBJ1-3; clone size: .; V gene: TRBV6-1; CDR3 protein: CASSVFMGAAGNTIYF
J gene: TRBJ2-5; clone size: .; V gene: TRBV12-3/TRBV12-4; CDR3 protein: CASSGQFQETQYF
J gene: TRBJ2-1; clone size: .; V gene: TRBV4-1; CDR3 protein: CASSQGQGVYNEQFF
J gene: TRBJ1-2; clone size: .; V gene: TRBV27; CDR3 protein: CASSLTRTSAGYTF